Given below is one T cell receptor (beta chain) in context. Amplification of TCR beta CDR3 regions used RNA as the template. Using the HTBI primer set, a first-round RT-PCR was run on the TCR CDR3. Using its own MiXCR run on the multiplex PCR reads, TCRdb lists one record per CDR3 protein. Of about 640,000 distinct CDR3 sequences listed, just under 45% are singletons. The data stem from a study of T cells in Graves' hyperthyroidism and ophthalmopathy. The V gene's germline CDR1 is SGHTA and CDR2 FQGNSA. The V gene lost 9 bases and the J gene lost 4 bases, with 21 bases spanning the gap. The CDR3 spans 15 residues.

The chain has TRBV7-2 and TRBJ2-5, with D perhaps TRBD2 (6 bases). Sequenced material: peripheral blood or thyroid tissue (not recorded which). The sequence came from an adult man with Graves' disease, either hyperthyroidism or ophthalmopathy (not recorded which). The CDR3 coding sequence is TGTGCCAGTACCGAGACAGCGGGCGTCTTAGAGACCCAGTACTTC. It encodes CASTETAGVLETQYF. The whole variable domain, remainder taken from reference TRBV7-2 and TRBJ2-5, is GAGVSQSPSNKVTEKGKDVELRCDPISGHTALYWYRQSLGQGLEFLIYFQGNSAPDKSGLPSDRFSAERTGGSVSTLTIQRTQQEDSAVYLCASTETAGVLETQYFGPGTRLLVL.